These 3 T cell receptor beta chains were all obtained from the same sample, sequenced in a study of shared clonotypes between healthy human individuals. Generated by immunoSEQ multiplex PCR, the TCRdb table keeps only in-frame clones and is missing some. The sample holds 2 million to 3 million clones, under 95% seen once. The material sequenced was naive CD4+ T cells from PBMCs. The subset here: CD45RA+ positively selected. These receptors were taken from a man younger than 30 in good health. Some clones in this sample may be carry-over from other donors' samples.

The chain carries TRBV25-1 and TRBJ2-2; no clear D. The V gene lost 0 bases and the J gene lost 6 bases, with 8 bases spanning the gap. Germline-derived CDR1 and CDR2 are MGHDK and SYGVNS. The CDR3 has 14 amino acids. The CDR3 DNA follows: TGTGCCAGCAGTGAATATGGACGCCCCGGGGAGCTGTTTTTT. It translates to CASSEYGRPGELFF.

The chain has TRBV7-9 and TRBJ1-6; the D gene is possibly TRBD1 (5 bases). Germline lookup yields CDR1 SEHNR and CDR2 FQNEAQ (reference sequence). V was clipped by 1 base and J by 5 bases, with 12 bases between them. CDR3 size: 16 residues. In DNA, the CDR3 is TGTGCCAGCAGCTTAGAGCGGGGCAGCGATAATTCACCCCTCCACTTT. Protein: CASSLERGSDNSPLHF.

The V call is TRBV7-2, the J call TRBJ2-5, with D possibly being TRBD1 or TRBD2 (5 bases each). V dropped 5 bases and J dropped 1 base, with 14 bases sitting between them. The CDR3 is 15 residues long. Germline loops: CDR1 SGHTA, CDR2 FQGNSA. The CDR3 reads CASSALTGPQETQYF. The CDR3 DNA reads as TGTGCCAGCAGCGCGCTAACGGGACCCCAAGAGACCCAGTACTTC.